This TCR beta chain emerged from a study of CD8+ T cells in alopecia areata. Study findings and constraints: Normal skin contains resident alphabeta T cells, and these are also sequenced in scalp samples. Lesional scalp exceeded normal scalp in clonality, especially in alopecia totalis/universalis.

Sequencing templates came from extracted RNA that was reverse transcribed into cDNA. Method: immunoSEQ multiplex PCR; TCRdb's copy keeps in-frame clones and lacks some. The table lists more than 250,000 clones, with no singletons. Germline CDR1 and CDR2: SNHLY and FYNGKV (reference sequence). This CDR3 comprises 15 residues. Regarding this clone: Its matching antigen is unknown. Mouse germline and gene names are used. The read comes to an end 4 residues before the CDR3 does, leaving the germline J gene to fill in the end.

Markers used for sorting pooled cutaneous lymph node cells were CD4, CD8alpha, NKG2D, NKG2ACE and others. The sequence was obtained from a C3H/HeJ mouse with alopecia areata. The mice in this strain carry MHC haplotype H2-k. Sequencing used CD4+ T cells sorted from a lymph node. The J gene is TRBJ2-5, the V gene TRBV3, with TRBD2 identical over 11 bases. CDR3 DNA (partial): TGTGCCAGCAGCCCTACTGGGGGGGCAGAGGAC. It translates to CASSPTGGAED. The CDR3 in its entirety is CASSPTGGAEDTQYF.